This is a list of T cell receptor beta chains from one sample in a study of identical twins. A single record per CDR3 protein comes from TCRdb applying MiXCR to the 5' RACE reads. The sample comprises a few hundred thousand distinct CDR3 sequences, roughly an eighth of which are singletons, and approximately 0.9% rests with the top ten. The data were also submitted as part of a second study, on yellow fever vaccine responses in identical twins.

The specimen sequenced was CD4+ T cells sorted from blood. The receptors were sampled from a young woman in good health. Both conserved end residues are part of each CDR3. The D gene is left open where the match is weak. Some rows mark clone size as missing; the rest say once, few, many or name a class of expanded clone.

TRBV3-1	16	NA	NA	TRBJ2-3	TGTGCCAGCAGCCCCCAGGGGGGGGGGTTAGTTGGTACGCAGTATTTT	CASSPQGGGLVGTQYF
TRBV14	17	NA	NA	TRBJ2-1	TGTGCCAGCAGCCTCCCGGGGCAGCGGAGCTCCTACAATGAGCAGTTCTTC	CASSLPGQRSSYNEQFF
TRBV7-2	21	NA	TRBD1	TRBJ2-2	TGTGCCAGCAGCTTAATCCGAATTAAACCGGGACAGGGGGCCCTAAACGGGGAGCTGTTTTTT	CASSLIRIKPGQGALNGELFF
TRBV4-2	15	few	NA	TRBJ2-3	TGTGCCAGCAGCCAAAAACTCTCAGGGGCAGATACGCAGTATTTT	CASSQKLSGADTQYF
TRBV11-2	23	NA	TRBD2	TRBJ2-6	TGTGCCAGCAGCTTAGAGGAGTGGGGACTAGCGGGGCCATACTTCTCTGGGGCCAACGTCCTGACTTTC	CASSLEEWGLAGPYFSGANVLTF
TRBV7-9	14	many	NA	TRBJ2-5	TGTGCCAGCAGCTTAGGTGGGGGGCAAGAGACCCAGTACTTC	CASSLGGGQETQYF
TRBV6-5	13	NA	NA	TRBJ1-2	TGTGCCAGCAGTTACGCGGGGGCGGGCGGCTACACCTTC	CASSYAGAGGYTF
TRBV2	16	few	TRBD1	TRBJ2-2	TGTGCCAGCAGTGAAGCGCGGGGACAGGGGACCGGGGAGCTGTTTTTT	CASSEARGQGTGELFF
TRBV9	14	many	NA	TRBJ2-5	TGTGCCAGCAGCGTAGAAGGGGGGCGAGAGACCCAGTACTTC	CASSVEGGRETQYF
TRBV5-1	14	few	NA	TRBJ2-7	TGCGCCAGCAGCAGCGGACAGACAACCTACGAGCAGTACTTC	CASSSGQTTYEQYF
TRBV9	15	NA	TRBD2	TRBJ2-1	TGTGCCAGCAGCGTTACTAGCGGGATATACAATGAGCAGTTCTTC	CASSVTSGIYNEQFF
TRBV4-3	15	NA	NA	TRBJ1-5	TGCGCCAGCAGCCAAGGCCGGGCCCGCAATCAGCCCCAGCATTTT	CASSQGRARNQPQHF
TRBV24-1	16	many	TRBD2	TRBJ2-2	TGTGCCACCAGTGATTCGCGGGGGGCTAACACCGGGGAGCTGTTTTTT	CATSDSRGANTGELFF
TRBV29-1	12	once	TRBD2	TRBJ2-7	TGCAGCGTTGCTAGCGGGAGGTCCGAGCAGTACTTC	CSVASGRSEQYF
TRBV12-3/TRBV12-4	15	NA	TRBD2	TRBJ2-1	TGTGCCAGCAGTCTAACGAGGACTAGCGGGGGTGAGCAGTTCTTC	CASSLTRTSGGEQFF
TRBV7-2	17	few	NA	TRBJ2-1	TGTGCCAGCAGCTTAGGACACGGGGGGCCCCCATACAATGAGCAGTTCTTC	CASSLGHGGPPYNEQFF
TRBV5-8	17	NA	TRBD2	TRBJ2-1	TGTGCCAGCAGCTTGTCGTTCTTGCTAGCGGGAGGGAATGAGCAGTTCTTC	CASSLSFLLAGGNEQFF
TRBV21-1	10	few	NA	TRBJ2-7	TGTGCCAGCACACTTTACGAGCAGTACTTC	CASTLYEQYF
TRBV10-3	14	many	TRBD1	TRBJ1-6	TGTGCCATCAGGGGGGACAGGGCCGGATCACCCCTCCACTTT	CAIRGDRAGSPLHF
TRBV7-2	16	NA	TRBD1	TRBJ2-1	TGTGCCAGCAGCTTCGCGGGGACAGGGGGCTACAATGAGCAGTTCTTC	CASSFAGTGGYNEQFF
TRBV6-1	15	NA	NA	TRBJ2-5	TGTGCCAGCAGGAGAGTGGACGGCTCAGGAGAGACCCAGTACTTC	CASRRVDGSGETQYF
TRBV18	17	NA	TRBD2	TRBJ2-3	TGTGCCAGCTCACCAAAGCATCTAGCGGGGGCGACAGATACGCAGTATTTT	CASSPKHLAGATDTQYF
TRBV4-2	15	NA	TRBD1	TRBJ1-5	TGTGCCAGCAGCCAACCCGACAGGGACAATCAGCCCCAGCATTTT	CASSQPDRDNQPQHF
TRBV30	16	NA	NA	TRBJ2-3	TGTGCCTGGAGTGTACAGGGCTCGCTAGCCCCAGATACGCAGTATTTT	CAWSVQGSLAPDTQYF
TRBV27	17	many	NA	TRBJ1-5	TGTGCCAGCAGTTTAAGGCAGGATCAGTTTAGAAATCAGCCCCAGCATTTT	CASSLRQDQFRNQPQHF
TRBV29-1	13	few	NA	TRBJ1-2	TGCAGCGTGCCCAGGGAAGGGGTCTATGGCTACACCTTC	CSVPREGVYGYTF
TRBV7-9	16	once	NA	TRBJ2-2	TGTGCCAGCAGCACACTGACCATGCAGGGGCCCGGGGAGCTGTTTTTT	CASSTLTMQGPGELFF
TRBV6-2/TRBV6-3	16	NA	TRBD1	TRBJ2-7	TGTGCCAGCAGTTACGCCGGGACAGGGAGATCCTACGAGCAGTACTTC	CASSYAGTGRSYEQYF
TRBV20-1	16	NA	TRBD2	TRBJ2-7	TGCAGTGCTAGCGACGGGACTAGCGGATCGGCCTACGAGCAGTACTTC	CSASDGTSGSAYEQYF
TRBV4-2	16	many	TRBD2	TRBJ2-5	TGTGCCAGCAGCCAAGGGGATAGCGGGCTCCAAGAGACCCAGTACTTC	CASSQGDSGLQETQYF
TRBV6-5	14	many	TRBD2	TRBJ2-7	TGTGCCAGCAGTTCCGCGGGGGGGGGGTACGAGCAGTACTTC	CASSSAGGGYEQYF
TRBV29-1	10	few	NA	TRBJ1-1	TGCAGCTGGGGGCACACTGAAGCTTTCTTT	CSWGHTEAFF
TRBV7-3	15	few	NA	TRBJ2-2	TGTGCCAGCAGCGCCTCCCCCGGGGCTACCGGGGAGCTGTTTTTT	CASSASPGATGELFF
TRBV28	16	few	TRBD2	TRBJ2-7	TGTGCCAGCAGTCCCTCCGGGGTAGCGGGGGTCTACGAGCAGTACTTC	CASSPSGVAGVYEQYF
TRBV30	13	few	NA	TRBJ2-7	TGTGCCTGGAGTTGGAGCAGCTCCTACGAGCAGTACTTC	CAWSWSSSYEQYF
TRBV18	15	NA	NA	TRBJ2-5	TGTGCCAGCTCACCAAAAGACAGGAGTCAAGAGACCCAGTACTTC	CASSPKDRSQETQYF
TRBV7-2	15	few	NA	TRBJ2-5	TGTGCCAGCAGCTTAGCTCCCGGGCGGAGAGAGACCCAGTACTTC	CASSLAPGRRETQYF
TRBV4-2	16	few	TRBD2	TRBJ2-5	TGTGCCAGCAGCCAATCTAGCGGGGGGGCTGGGGAGACCCAGTACTTC	CASSQSSGGAGETQYF
TRBV7-2	15	few	TRBD2	TRBJ2-3	TGTGCCAGCAGCTTAGCAGCGGGGACCACAGATACGCAGTATTTT	CASSLAAGTTDTQYF
TRBV13	14	NA	NA	TRBJ2-1	TGTGCCAGCAGCCAACGGCAGGGGAAAAATGAGCAGTTCTTC	CASSQRQGKNEQFF
TRBV4-2	16	NA	TRBD2	TRBJ2-7	TGTGCCAGCAGCCAAGCTAGCGGGGATAGCTCCTACGAGCAGTACTTC	CASSQASGDSSYEQYF
TRBV10-3	13	many	NA	TRBJ2-5	TGTGCCATCAGTGATTTGGGTTGGGAGACCCAGTACTTC	CAISDLGWETQYF
TRBV5-1	13	NA	NA	TRBJ2-5	TGCGCCAGCAGTCCCGGGACTCCAGAGACCCAGTACTTC	CASSPGTPETQYF
TRBV14	18	NA	TRBD2	TRBJ2-5	TGTGCCAGCAGCCGCACTAGCGGGGGCCTTCCCTTCCAAGAGACCCAGTACTTC	CASSRTSGGLPFQETQYF
TRBV20-1	13	NA	NA	TRBJ2-7	TGCAGTGCTAGCCTCAGGGGGGGGGAGGAGCAGTACTTC	CSASLRGGEEQYF
TRBV6-1	14	NA	TRBD1	TRBJ1-5	TGTGCCACCCGGACAGGTACCCTCAATCAGCCCCAGCATTTT	CATRTGTLNQPQHF
TRBV7-2	16	NA	NA	TRBJ1-3	TGTGCCAGCAGCTTAAGGACGGGGGGCTCTGGAAACACCATATATTTT	CASSLRTGGSGNTIYF
TRBV18	15	NA	NA	TRBJ2-7	TGTGCCAGCTCACCCAACCTACCCTCACTCCACGAGCAGTACTTC	CASSPNLPSLHEQYF
TRBV4-2	16	few	TRBD2	TRBJ2-5	TGTGCCAGCAGCCAAGGTAGCGGGGGGGCCATGGAGACCCAGTACTTC	CASSQGSGGAMETQYF
TRBV7-8	13	NA	NA	TRBJ1-5	TGTGCCAGCAGCTTAGATCCGCAACAGCCCCAGCATTTT	CASSLDPQQPQHF
TRBV5-1	13	many	NA	TRBJ2-7	TGCGCCAGCAGGGGGACGGGATCCTACGAGCAGTACTTC	CASRGTGSYEQYF
TRBV3-1	16	NA	TRBD1	TRBJ2-5	TGTGCCAGCAGCCAAGGCGACAGGGGGGGGAGGGAGACCCAGTACTTC	CASSQGDRGGRETQYF
TRBV28	12	once	NA	TRBJ2-1	TGTGCCAGCACGGGAACCTACAATGAGCAGTTCTTC	CASTGTYNEQFF
TRBV7-8	19	NA	TRBD2	TRBJ2-5	TGTGCCAGCAGCTTAGCTCAAATCCGGGCTAGCGGGGTCCAAGAGACCCAGTACTTC	CASSLAQIRASGVQETQYF